This is a list of T cell receptor beta chains from one sample in a study of beta chain features in type 1 diabetes. Measured with immunoSEQ multiplex PCR; TCRdb has only the in-frame clones, and not every one. Of roughly 280,000 clones listed, 24% are singletons. The sequencing sample was made of naive CD4+ T cells from blood. These receptors were collected from a woman in her 30s with type 1 diabetes. Each CDR3 is given with its conserved first and last residue. The D gene is left open where the match is weak. Expanded clones get a size class; other rows say once, few or many, or leave the size out.

D: .; V: TRBV9; size: few; J: TRBJ2-7; DNA: TGTGCCAGCAGCGGGGGACTGGGATCTGGGTACGAGCAGTACTTC; CDR3: CASSGGLGSGYEQYF
D: TRBD1; V: TRBV19; size: few; J: TRBJ2-5; DNA: TGTGCCAGTAGCGGACAGGGGGTAGTCGGCGGGAGTCGAGAGACCCAGTACTTC; CDR3: CASSGQGVVGGSRETQYF
D: .; V: TRBV4-2; size: few; J: TRBJ2-3; DNA: TGTGCCAGCAGCCCAGGTGATAACGGGAGACTTCTGAGCACAGATACGCAGTATTTT; CDR3: CASSPGDNGRLLSTDTQYF
D: .; V: TRBV7-9; size: once; J: TRBJ1-2; DNA: TGTGCCAGCAGTCGCCGGGACACGTATGGCTACACCTTC; CDR3: CASSRRDTYGYTF
D: TRBD1; V: TRBV19; size: .; J: TRBJ1-5; DNA: TGTGCCAGTAGTATTAATTGGCAGGGGGCCTATCAGCCCCAGCATTTT; CDR3: CASSINWQGAYQPQHF
D: .; V: TRBV28; size: .; J: TRBJ2-3; DNA: TGTGCCAGCAGTTGGGGGGACGGAATCACAGATACGCAGTATTTT; CDR3: CASSWGDGITDTQYF
D: TRBD2; V: TRBV7-2; size: .; J: TRBJ2-1; DNA: TGTGCCAGCAGCTTAGAATCCGCTGTAGCGGGGATCTACAATGAGCAGTTCTTC; CDR3: CASSLESAVAGIYNEQFF
D: TRBD1; V: TRBV7-6; size: .; J: TRBJ2-1; DNA: TGTGCCAGCAGCTTGGGACAGGCGCCCCTTGGCGCGCAGTTCTTC; CDR3: CASSLGQAPLGAQFF
D: TRBD2; V: TRBV29-1; size: few; J: TRBJ2-1; DNA: TGCAGCGTTGTAAGCGGTCTAGCGGGACTTTACAATGAGCAGTTCTTC; CDR3: CSVVSGLAGLYNEQFF
D: .; V: TRBV2; size: .; J: TRBJ2-5; DNA: TGTGCCAGCAGCCTACGCCAAGAGACCCAGTACTTC; CDR3: CASSLRQETQYF
D: TRBD2; V: TRBV18; size: few; J: TRBJ2-7; DNA: TGTGCCAGCTCACCATCGAGAGCGGGAGGGCCGTACGAGCAGTACTTC; CDR3: CASSPSRAGGPYEQYF
D: TRBD2; V: TRBV5-6; size: .; J: TRBJ2-1; DNA: TGTGCCAGCAGCTTGGGCGGGAGGGCCGACAATGAGCAGTTCTTC; CDR3: CASSLGGRADNEQFF
D: TRBD1; V: TRBV7-9; size: .; J: TRBJ2-7; DNA: TGTGCCAGCAGCACCGGGACAGGGGGCAACGAGCAGTACTTC; CDR3: CASSTGTGGNEQYF
D: .; V: TRBV5-1; size: few; J: TRBJ2-1; DNA: TGCGCCAGCAGCTTCACCTGGACTCTTAGTGGTCCCAATGAGCAGTTCTTC; CDR3: CASSFTWTLSGPNEQFF
D: TRBD1; V: TRBV4-1; size: .; J: TRBJ2-1; DNA: TGCGCCAGCAGCCCCCAGAGGGCAGGGGGCAATGAGCAGTTCTTC; CDR3: CASSPQRAGGNEQFF
D: TRBD1; V: TRBV19; size: few; J: TRBJ2-1; DNA: TGTGCCAGTAGTATTGAGGGGACAGGGAGGAATGAGCAGTTCTTC; CDR3: CASSIEGTGRNEQFF
D: .; V: TRBV14; size: .; J: TRBJ2-5; DNA: TGTGCCAGCAGCCTTAACAGGAAGTTGACAGGGATTTTACTCGGGGGCCAAGAGACCCAGTACTTC; CDR3: CASSLNRKLTGILLGGQETQYF
D: TRBD1; V: TRBV7-3; size: .; J: TRBJ2-7; DNA: TGTGCCAGCAGCAAAGCCGGGACAGGGGTCTACTACGAGCAGTACTTC; CDR3: CASSKAGTGVYYEQYF
D: .; V: TRBV5-1; size: few; J: TRBJ2-1; DNA: TGCGCCAGCAGCTTACGGGTGGATGAGCAGTTCTTC; CDR3: CASSLRVDEQFF
D: TRBD2; V: TRBV9; size: .; J: TRBJ2-5; DNA: TGTGCCAGCAGCGGGACTAGACAAGAGACCCAGTACTTC; CDR3: CASSGTRQETQYF
D: TRBD1; V: TRBV7-9; size: .; J: TRBJ2-7; DNA: TGTGCCAGCAGCAAAGATCCGGGACAGGGGAGGGACGAGCAGTACTTC; CDR3: CASSKDPGQGRDEQYF
D: TRBD1; V: TRBV7-9; size: .; J: TRBJ1-4; DNA: TGTGCCAGCAGCAAACCGGGACAGGTTAATGAAAAACTGTTTTTT; CDR3: CASSKPGQVNEKLFF
D: .; V: TRBV28; size: once; J: TRBJ2-7; DNA: TGTGCCAGCAGTTTAACTCAGCCCGGAGGTCCCCCCTACGAGCAGTACTTC; CDR3: CASSLTQPGGPPYEQYF
D: .; V: TRBV9; size: .; J: TRBJ2-5; DNA: TGTGCCAGCAGCGTCGAAGCAGGAGGAGAGACCCAGTACTTC; CDR3: CASSVEAGGETQYF
D: TRBD1; V: TRBV5-1; size: .; J: TRBJ2-3; DNA: TGCGCCAGCAGCTCGTCGACAGGGGGCGCAGATACGCAGTATTTT; CDR3: CASSSSTGGADTQYF
D: .; V: TRBV5-1; size: .; J: TRBJ1-3; DNA: TGCGCCAGCAGCTTGGATGTACAGGGTTCTGGAAACACCATATATTTT; CDR3: CASSLDVQGSGNTIYF
D: TRBD1; V: TRBV9; size: few; J: TRBJ2-5; DNA: TGTGCCAGCAGCGCCGGGACAGGGGGCCGAGGGGAAGAGACCCAGTACTTC; CDR3: CASSAGTGGRGEETQYF
D: TRBD1; V: TRBV19; size: few; J: TRBJ2-7; DNA: TGTGCCAGTAGTCTTGGACAGGTTAGCTCCTACGAGCAGTACTTC; CDR3: CASSLGQVSSYEQYF
D: .; V: TRBV6-1; size: few; J: TRBJ2-5; DNA: TGTGCCAGCAGTGAAGCGAGGTCTACTCGCCAGTACTTC; CDR3: CASSEARSTRQYF
D: .; V: TRBV19; size: .; J: TRBJ2-1; DNA: TGTGCCAGTGGGGACTTCCATAGCAATGAGCAGTTCTTC; CDR3: CASGDFHSNEQFF
D: TRBD1; V: TRBV9; size: .; J: TRBJ1-1; DNA: TGTGCCAGCAGCGTAGAACAGGGGAGTACTGAAGCTTTCTTT; CDR3: CASSVEQGSTEAFF
D: TRBD1; V: TRBV18; size: .; J: TRBJ1-1; DNA: TGTGCCAGCTCACAGGTCGACAGGGGGTCTGAAGCTTTCTTT; CDR3: CASSQVDRGSEAFF
D: TRBD1; V: TRBV6-5; size: .; J: TRBJ1-5; DNA: TGTGCCAGCAGCCTGACAGGGCTCAATCAGCCCCAGCATTTT; CDR3: CASSLTGLNQPQHF
D: .; V: TRBV28; size: few; J: TRBJ2-1; DNA: TGTGCCAGCAGACTAGAAAATGAGCAGTTCTTC; CDR3: CASRLENEQFF
D: .; V: TRBV2; size: few; J: TRBJ1-2; DNA: TGTGCCACCCGATTCCGCAGGGCAGATGATGGCTACACCTTC; CDR3: CATRFRRADDGYTF
D: .; V: TRBV4-1; size: .; J: TRBJ2-7; DNA: TGCGCCAGCAGCCCCTCGACAGGGGAGGGATACGAGCAGTACTTC; CDR3: CASSPSTGEGYEQYF
D: TRBD2; V: TRBV30; size: few; J: TRBJ2-5; DNA: TGTGCCTGGGGCAGACTAGCGGGAATCGGAGAGACCCAGTACTTC; CDR3: CAWGRLAGIGETQYF
D: TRBD2; V: TRBV5-1; size: .; J: TRBJ2-1; DNA: TGCGCCAGCAGCTTGGTCCTAGCGGGAGGGTTCGATGAGCAGTTCTTC; CDR3: CASSLVLAGGFDEQFF
D: .; V: TRBV7-9; size: .; J: TRBJ2-7; DNA: TGTGCCAGCAGCTCCGATCGACCCGCCGGGGGCTACGAGCAGTACTTC; CDR3: CASSSDRPAGGYEQYF
D: .; V: TRBV7-2; size: few; J: TRBJ2-7; DNA: TGTGCCAGCAGCCGAGTCACCAGAGGAGGCGAGCAGTACTTC; CDR3: CASSRVTRGGEQYF
D: .; V: TRBV30; size: .; J: TRBJ2-5; DNA: TGTGCCTGGACGTCGGGACAAGAGACCCAGTACTTC; CDR3: CAWTSGQETQYF
D: TRBD2; V: TRBV29-1; size: few; J: TRBJ2-5; DNA: TGCAGCGTCGAGGGAGGGTCCCAGTACTTC; CDR3: CSVEGGSQYF
D: .; V: TRBV30; size: .; J: TRBJ2-7; DNA: TGTGCCTATCACAGTCGGGGGAACTACGAGCAGTACTTC; CDR3: CAYHSRGNYEQYF
D: .; V: TRBV5-6; size: .; J: TRBJ1-1; DNA: TGTGCCAGCAGCTTGTTTTCGCGGGGGAACACTGAAGCTTTCTTT; CDR3: CASSLFSRGNTEAFF
D: TRBD2; V: TRBV15; size: .; J: TRBJ2-1; DNA: TGTGCCACCAGCTTTTCCGGGACTAGCGGGGATTTCTACAATGAGCAGTTCTTC; CDR3: CATSFSGTSGDFYNEQFF
D: .; V: TRBV5-1; size: few; J: TRBJ1-2; DNA: TGCGCCAGCTCTACGGCGACAGATTGGGCTAACTATGGCTACACCTTC; CDR3: CASSTATDWANYGYTF